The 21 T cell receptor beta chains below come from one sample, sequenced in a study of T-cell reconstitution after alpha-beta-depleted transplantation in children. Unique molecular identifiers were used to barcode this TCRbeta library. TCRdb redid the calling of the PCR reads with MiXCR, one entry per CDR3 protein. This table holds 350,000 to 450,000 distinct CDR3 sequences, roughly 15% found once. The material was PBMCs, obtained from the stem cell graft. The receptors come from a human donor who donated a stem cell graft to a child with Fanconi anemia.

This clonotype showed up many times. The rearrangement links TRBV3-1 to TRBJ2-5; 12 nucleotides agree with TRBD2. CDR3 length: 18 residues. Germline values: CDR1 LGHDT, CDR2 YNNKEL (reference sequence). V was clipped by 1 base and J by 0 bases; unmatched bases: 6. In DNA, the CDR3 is TGTGCCAGCAGCCAAGTAGTGACTAGCGGGGGATACCAAGAGACCCAGTACTTC. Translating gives CASSQVVTSGGYQETQYF.

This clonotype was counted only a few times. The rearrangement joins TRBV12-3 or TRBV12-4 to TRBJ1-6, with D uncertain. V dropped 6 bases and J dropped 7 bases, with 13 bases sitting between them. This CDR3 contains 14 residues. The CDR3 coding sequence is TGTGCCAGCAGACCGCCCGGGGTGAATTCACCCCTCCACTTT. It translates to CASRPPGVNSPLHF.

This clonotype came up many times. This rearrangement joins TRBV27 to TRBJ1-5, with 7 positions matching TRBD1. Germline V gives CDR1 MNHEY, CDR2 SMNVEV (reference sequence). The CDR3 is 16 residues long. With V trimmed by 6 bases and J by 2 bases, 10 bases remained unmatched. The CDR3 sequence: CASRREGAQGNQPQHF. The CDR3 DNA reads TGTGCCAGCAGAAGGGAGGGGGCGCAAGGCAATCAGCCCCAGCATTTT.

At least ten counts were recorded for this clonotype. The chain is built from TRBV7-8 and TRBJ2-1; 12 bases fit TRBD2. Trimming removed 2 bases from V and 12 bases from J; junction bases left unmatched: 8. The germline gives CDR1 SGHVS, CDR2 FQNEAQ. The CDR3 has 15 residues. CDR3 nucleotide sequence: TGTGCCAGCAGCTTATCTAGCGGGGGGGCTCTTATGCAGTTCTTC. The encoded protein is CASSLSSGGALMQFF.

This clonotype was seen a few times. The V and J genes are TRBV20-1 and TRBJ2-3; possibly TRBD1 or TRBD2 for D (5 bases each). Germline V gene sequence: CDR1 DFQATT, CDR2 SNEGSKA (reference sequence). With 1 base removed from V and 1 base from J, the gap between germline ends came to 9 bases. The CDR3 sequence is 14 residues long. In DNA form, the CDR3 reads TGCAGTGCTAGAGGGGGGAGAGGCACAGATACGCAGTATTTT. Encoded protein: CSARGGRGTDTQYF.

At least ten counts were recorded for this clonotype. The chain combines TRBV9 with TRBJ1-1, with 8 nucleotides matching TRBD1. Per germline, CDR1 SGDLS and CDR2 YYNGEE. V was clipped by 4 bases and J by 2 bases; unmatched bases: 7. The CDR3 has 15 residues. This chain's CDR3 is CASSPTSGGNTEAFF. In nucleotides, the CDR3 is TGTGCCAGCAGCCCTACATCAGGGGGCAACACTGAAGCTTTCTTT.

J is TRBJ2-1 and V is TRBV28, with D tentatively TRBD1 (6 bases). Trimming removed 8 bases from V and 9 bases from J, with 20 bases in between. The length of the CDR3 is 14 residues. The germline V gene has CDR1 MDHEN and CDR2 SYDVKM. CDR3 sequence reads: CASGSLIQGSEQFF. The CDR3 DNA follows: TGTGCCAGCGGTTCACTCATCCAGGGGTCTGAGCAGTTCTTC.

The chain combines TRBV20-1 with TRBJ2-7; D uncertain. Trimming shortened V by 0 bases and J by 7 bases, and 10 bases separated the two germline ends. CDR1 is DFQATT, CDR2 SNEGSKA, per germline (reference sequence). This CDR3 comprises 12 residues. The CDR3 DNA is TGCAGTGCTAGAGATCGGAGAGAAGAGCAGTACTTC. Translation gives CSARDRREEQYF.

Written as DNA, the CDR3 is TGTGCCAGCAGCCCAGGACAGGGACTCGCGGGCAATCAGCCCCAGCATTTT. This encodes CASSPGQGLAGNQPQHF. This sequence joins TRBV6-2 or TRBV6-3 and TRBJ1-5, with 8 bases identical to TRBD1. The CDR3 is 17 amino acids. The trim removed 6 bases at V and 2 bases at J, leaving 12 bases unmatched. CDR1 is MNHEY and CDR2 is SVGEGT in the germline V gene.

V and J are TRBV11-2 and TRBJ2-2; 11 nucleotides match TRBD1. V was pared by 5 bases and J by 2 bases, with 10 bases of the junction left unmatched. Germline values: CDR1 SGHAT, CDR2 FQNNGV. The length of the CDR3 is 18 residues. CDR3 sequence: CASSPPGTGGFNTGELFF. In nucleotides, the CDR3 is TGTGCCAGCAGCCCCCCCGGGACAGGGGGTTTCAACACCGGGGAGCTGTTTTTT.

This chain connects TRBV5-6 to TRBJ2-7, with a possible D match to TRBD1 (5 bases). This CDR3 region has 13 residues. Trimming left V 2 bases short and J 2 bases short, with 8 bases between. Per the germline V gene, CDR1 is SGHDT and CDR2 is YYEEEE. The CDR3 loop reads CASSLRRAYEQYV. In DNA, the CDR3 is TGTGCCAGCAGCTTACGCAGGGCCTACGAGCAGTACGTC.

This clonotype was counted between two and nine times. CDR3 nucleotide sequence: TGCGCCAGCTCTCGGGGGGGAGCAGAGACCCAGTACTTC. This codes for CASSRGGAETQYF. The V gene is TRBV5-1, the J gene TRBJ2-5, with 8 positions matching TRBD2. The length of the CDR3 is 13 residues. V lost 7 bases, J lost 4 bases, and 6 bases stayed unmatched. Germline V lookup: CDR1 SGHRS, CDR2 YFSETQ.

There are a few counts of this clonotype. The CDR3 region has the DNA TGTGCCAGCAGCTGGGGGGGTGTTCTTGTACAAGCTAACTATGGCTACACCTTC. It codes for CASSWGGVLVQANYGYTF. V usage is TRBV5-5 and J usage is TRBJ1-2; D perhaps matches TRBD1 (5 bases). The CDR3 runs 18 residues. The germline V gene encodes CDR1 SGHKS and CDR2 YYEKEE (reference sequence). The V end was cut by 3 bases, the J end by 0 bases, with 21 bases between.

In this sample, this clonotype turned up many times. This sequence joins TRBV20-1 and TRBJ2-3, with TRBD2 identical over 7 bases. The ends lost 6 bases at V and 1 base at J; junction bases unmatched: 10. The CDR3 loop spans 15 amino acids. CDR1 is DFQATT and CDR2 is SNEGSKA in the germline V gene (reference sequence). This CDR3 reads CSALSGAGRTDTQYF. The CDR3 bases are TGCAGTGCGCTGTCCGGAGCGGGGCGCACAGATACGCAGTATTTT.

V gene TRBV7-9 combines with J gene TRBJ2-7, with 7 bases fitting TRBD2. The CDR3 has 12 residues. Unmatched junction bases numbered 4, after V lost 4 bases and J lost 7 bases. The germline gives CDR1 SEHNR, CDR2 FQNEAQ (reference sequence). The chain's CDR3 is CASSSGGLEQYF. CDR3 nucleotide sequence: TGTGCCAGCAGCTCGGGGGGTCTAGAGCAGTACTTC. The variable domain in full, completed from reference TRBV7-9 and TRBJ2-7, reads DTGVSQNPRHKITKRGQNVTFRCDPISEHNRLYWYRQTLGQGPEFLTYFQNEAQLEKSRLLSDRFSAERPKGSFSTLEIQRTEQGDSAMYLCASSSGGLEQYFGPGTRLTVT.

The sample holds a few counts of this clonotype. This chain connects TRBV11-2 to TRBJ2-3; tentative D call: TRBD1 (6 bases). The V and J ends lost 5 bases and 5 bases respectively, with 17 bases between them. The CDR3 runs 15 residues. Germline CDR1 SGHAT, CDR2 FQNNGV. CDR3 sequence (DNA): TGTGCCAGCAGCGGGAAACAGGGAATCATAGATACGCAGTATTTT. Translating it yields CASSGKQGIIDTQYF.

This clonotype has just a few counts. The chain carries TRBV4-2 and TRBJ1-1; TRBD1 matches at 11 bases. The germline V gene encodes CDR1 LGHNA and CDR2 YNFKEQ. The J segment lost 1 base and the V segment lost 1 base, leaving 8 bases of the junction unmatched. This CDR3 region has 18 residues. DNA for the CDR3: TGTGCCAGCAGCCAAGGTCTCGGGACAGGGGGTACGAACACTGAAGCTTTCTTT. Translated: CASSQGLGTGGTNTEAFF.

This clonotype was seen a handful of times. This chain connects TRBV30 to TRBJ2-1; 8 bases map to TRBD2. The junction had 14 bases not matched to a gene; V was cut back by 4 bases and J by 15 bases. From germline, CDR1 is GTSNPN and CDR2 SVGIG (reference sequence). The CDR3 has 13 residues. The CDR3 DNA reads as TGTGCCTGGACCACCGGGGGGGCCTCTCGGCCGTTCTTC. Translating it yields CAWTTGGASRPFF.

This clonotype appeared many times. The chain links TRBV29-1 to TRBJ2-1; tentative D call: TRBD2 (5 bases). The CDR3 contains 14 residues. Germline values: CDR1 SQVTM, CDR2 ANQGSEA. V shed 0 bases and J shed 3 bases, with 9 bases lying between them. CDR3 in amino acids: CSVEDRGSYNEQFF. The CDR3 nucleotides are TGCAGCGTTGAAGATCGGGGTAGCTACAATGAGCAGTTCTTC.

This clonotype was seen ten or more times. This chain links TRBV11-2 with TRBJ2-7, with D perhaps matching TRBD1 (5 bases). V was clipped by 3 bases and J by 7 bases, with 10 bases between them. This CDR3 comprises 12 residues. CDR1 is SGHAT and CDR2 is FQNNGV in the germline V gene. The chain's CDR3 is CASSLGLTEQYF. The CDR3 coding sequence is TGTGCCAGCAGCTTGGGGCTAACGGAGCAGTACTTC.

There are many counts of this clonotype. The CDR3 spells CSVHGSDRVETQYF. The CDR3 nucleotides are TGCAGCGTTCACGGTTCGGACAGGGTAGAGACCCAGTACTTC. The chain couples TRBV29-1 to TRBJ2-5, with 8 positions matching TRBD1. The CDR3 loop spans 14 amino acids. With V trimmed by 5 bases and J by 4 bases, 9 bases remained unmatched. The V gene's germline CDR1 is SQVTM and CDR2 ANQGSEA.